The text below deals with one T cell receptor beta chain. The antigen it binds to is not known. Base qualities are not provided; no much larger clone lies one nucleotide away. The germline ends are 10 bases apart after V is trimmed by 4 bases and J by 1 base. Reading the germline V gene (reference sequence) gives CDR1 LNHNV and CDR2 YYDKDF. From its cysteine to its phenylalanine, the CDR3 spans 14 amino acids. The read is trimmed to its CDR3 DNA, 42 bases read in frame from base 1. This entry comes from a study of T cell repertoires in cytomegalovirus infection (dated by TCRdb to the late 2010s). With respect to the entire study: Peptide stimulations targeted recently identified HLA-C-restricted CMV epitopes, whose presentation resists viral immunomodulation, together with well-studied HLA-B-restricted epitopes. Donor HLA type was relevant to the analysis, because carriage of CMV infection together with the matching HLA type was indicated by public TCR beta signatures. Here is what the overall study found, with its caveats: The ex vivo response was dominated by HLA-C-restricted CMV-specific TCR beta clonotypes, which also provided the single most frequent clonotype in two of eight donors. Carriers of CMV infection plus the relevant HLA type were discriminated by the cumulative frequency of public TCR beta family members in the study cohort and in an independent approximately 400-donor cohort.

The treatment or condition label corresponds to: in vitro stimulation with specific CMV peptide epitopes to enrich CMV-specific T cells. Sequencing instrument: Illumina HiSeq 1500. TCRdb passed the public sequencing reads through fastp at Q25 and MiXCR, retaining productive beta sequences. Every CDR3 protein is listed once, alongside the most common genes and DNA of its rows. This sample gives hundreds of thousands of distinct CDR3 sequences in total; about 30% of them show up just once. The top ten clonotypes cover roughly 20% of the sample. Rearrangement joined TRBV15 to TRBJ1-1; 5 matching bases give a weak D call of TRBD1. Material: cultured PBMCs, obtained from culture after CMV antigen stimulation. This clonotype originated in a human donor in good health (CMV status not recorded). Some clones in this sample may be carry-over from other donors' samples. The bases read TGTGCCACCAGCACGCGACAGCAGAACACTGAAGCTTTCTTT. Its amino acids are CATSTRQQNTEAFF.